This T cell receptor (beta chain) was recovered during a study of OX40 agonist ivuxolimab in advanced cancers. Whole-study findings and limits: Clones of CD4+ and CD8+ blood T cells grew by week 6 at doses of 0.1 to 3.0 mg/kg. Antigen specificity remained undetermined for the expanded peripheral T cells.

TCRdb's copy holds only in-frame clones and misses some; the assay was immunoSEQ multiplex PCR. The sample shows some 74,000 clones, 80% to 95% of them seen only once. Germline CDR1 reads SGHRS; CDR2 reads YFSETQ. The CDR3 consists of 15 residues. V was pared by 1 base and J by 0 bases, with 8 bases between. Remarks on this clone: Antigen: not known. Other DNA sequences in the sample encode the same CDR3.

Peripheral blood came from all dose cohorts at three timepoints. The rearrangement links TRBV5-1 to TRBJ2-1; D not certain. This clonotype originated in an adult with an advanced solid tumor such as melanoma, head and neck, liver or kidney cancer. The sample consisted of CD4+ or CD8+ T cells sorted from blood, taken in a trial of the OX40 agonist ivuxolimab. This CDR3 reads CASSLSPGSYNEQFF. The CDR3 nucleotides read TGCGCCAGCAGCTTGTCCCCGGGCTCCTACAATGAGCAGTTCTTC.